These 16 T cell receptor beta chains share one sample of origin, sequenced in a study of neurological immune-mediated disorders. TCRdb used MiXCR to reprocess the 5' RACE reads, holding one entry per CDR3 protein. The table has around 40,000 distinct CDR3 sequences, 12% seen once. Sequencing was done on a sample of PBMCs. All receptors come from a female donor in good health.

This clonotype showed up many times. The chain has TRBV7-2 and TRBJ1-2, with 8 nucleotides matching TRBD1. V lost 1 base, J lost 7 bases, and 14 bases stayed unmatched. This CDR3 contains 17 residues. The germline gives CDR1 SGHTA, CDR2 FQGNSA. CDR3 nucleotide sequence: TGTGCCAGCAGCTTAGATGGCGGGCAGGGGGCGCTTATTGGCTACACCTTC. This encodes CASSLDGGQGALIGYTF.

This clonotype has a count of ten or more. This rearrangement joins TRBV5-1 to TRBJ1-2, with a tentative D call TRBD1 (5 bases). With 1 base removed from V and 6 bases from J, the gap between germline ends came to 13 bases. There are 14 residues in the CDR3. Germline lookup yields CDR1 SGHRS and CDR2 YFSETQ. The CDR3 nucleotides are TGCGCCAGCAGCTTGTCGGGGCAGGGTAATGGCTACACCTTC. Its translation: CASSLSGQGNGYTF.

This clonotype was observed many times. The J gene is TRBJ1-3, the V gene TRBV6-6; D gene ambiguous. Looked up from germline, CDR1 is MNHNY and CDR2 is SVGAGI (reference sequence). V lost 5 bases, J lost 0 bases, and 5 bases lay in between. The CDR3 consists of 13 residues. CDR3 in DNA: TGTGCCAGCAGTAATAGCTCTGGAAACACCATATATTTT. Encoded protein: CASSNSSGNTIYF.

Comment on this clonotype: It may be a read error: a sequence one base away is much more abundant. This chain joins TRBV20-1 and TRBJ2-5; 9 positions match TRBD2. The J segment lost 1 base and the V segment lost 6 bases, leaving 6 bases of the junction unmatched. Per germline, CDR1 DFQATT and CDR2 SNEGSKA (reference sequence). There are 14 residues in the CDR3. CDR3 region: CSAKAGGRQETQYF. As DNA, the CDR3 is TGCAGTGCCAAAGCGGGGGGTCGCCAAGAGACCCAGTACTTC.

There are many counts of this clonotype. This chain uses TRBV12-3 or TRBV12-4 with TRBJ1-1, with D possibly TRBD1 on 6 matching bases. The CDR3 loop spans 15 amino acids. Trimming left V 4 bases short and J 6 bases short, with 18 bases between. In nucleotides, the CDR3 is TGTGCCAGCAGTTCCCTCAGGGGTAACTGGGCTGAAGCTTTCTTT. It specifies CASSSLRGNWAEAFF.

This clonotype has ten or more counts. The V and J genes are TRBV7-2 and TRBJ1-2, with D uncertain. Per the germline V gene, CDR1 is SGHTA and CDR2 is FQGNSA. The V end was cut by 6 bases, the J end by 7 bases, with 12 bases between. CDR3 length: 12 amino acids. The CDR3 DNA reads TGTGCCAGCAGTCAAGGGAGTTTTGGCTACACCTTC. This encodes CASSQGSFGYTF. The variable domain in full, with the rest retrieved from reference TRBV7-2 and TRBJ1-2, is GAGVSQSPSNKVTEKGKDVELRCDPISGHTALYWYRQSLGQGLEFLIYFQGNSAPDKSGLPSDRFSAERTGGSVSTLTIQRTQQEDSAVYLCASSQGSFGYTFGSGTRLTVV.

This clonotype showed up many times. Here the CDR3 reads CASSNQGRLGYGYTF. Written as DNA, the CDR3 is TGTGCCAGCAGTAATCAAGGTCGATTGGGCTATGGCTACACCTTC. The chain links TRBV25-1 to TRBJ1-2, with D unclear. The CDR3 covers 15 residues. Germline V gene sequence: CDR1 MGHDK, CDR2 SYGVNS. The V gene lost 5 bases and the J gene lost 4 bases, with 17 bases spanning the gap.

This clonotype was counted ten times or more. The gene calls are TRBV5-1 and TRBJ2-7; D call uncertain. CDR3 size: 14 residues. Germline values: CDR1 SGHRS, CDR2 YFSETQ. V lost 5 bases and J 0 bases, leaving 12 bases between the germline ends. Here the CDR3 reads CASRTGSNSYEQYF. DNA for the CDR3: TGCGCCAGCAGGACGGGCAGCAACTCCTACGAGCAGTACTTC.

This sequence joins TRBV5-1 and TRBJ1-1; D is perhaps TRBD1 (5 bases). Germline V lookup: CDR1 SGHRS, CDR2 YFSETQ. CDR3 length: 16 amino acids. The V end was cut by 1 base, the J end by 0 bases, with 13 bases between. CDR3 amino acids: CASSLQGVAVNTEAFF. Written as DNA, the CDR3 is TGCGCCAGCAGCTTGCAGGGAGTGGCAGTGAACACTGAAGCTTTCTTT. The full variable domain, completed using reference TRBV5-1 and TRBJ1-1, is KAGVTQTPRYLIKTRGQQVTLSCSPISGHRSVSWYQQTPGQGLQFLFEYFSETQRNKGNFPGRFSGRQFSNSRSEMNVSTLELGDSALYLCASSLQGVAVNTEAFFGQGTRLTVV.

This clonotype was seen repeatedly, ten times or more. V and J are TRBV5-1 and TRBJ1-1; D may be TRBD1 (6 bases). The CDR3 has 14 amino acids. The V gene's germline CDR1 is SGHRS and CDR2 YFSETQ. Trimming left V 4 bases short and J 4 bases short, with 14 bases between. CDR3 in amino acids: CASSVDGGGTEAFF. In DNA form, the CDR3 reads TGCGCCAGCAGCGTGGACGGAGGGGGCACTGAAGCTTTCTTT.

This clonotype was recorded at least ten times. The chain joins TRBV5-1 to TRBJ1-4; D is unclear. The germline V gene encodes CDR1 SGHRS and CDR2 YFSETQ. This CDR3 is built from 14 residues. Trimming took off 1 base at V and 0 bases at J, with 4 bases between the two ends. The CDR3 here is CASSLSATNEKLFF. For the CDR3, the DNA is TGCGCCAGCAGCTTGAGTGCAACTAATGAAAAACTGTTTTTT.

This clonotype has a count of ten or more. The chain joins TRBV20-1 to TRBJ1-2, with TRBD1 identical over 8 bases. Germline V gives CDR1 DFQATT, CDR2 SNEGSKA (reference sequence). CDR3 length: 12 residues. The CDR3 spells CRPGQGNYGYTF. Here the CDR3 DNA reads TGCAGACCTGGACAGGGAAACTATGGCTACACCTTC.

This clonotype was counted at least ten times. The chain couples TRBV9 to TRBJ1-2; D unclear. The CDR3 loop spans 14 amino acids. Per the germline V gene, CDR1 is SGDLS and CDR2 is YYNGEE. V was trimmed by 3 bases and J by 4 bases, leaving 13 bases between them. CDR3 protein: CASSDKPPSYGYTF. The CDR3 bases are TGTGCCAGCAGCGACAAGCCACCCTCCTATGGCTACACCTTC.

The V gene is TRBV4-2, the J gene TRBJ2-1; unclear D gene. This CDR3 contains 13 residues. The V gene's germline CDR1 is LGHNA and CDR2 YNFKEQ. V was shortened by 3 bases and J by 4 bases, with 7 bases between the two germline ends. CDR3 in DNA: TGTGCCAGCAGCCATCCGCCTTACAATGAGCAGTTCTTC. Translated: CASSHPPYNEQFF.

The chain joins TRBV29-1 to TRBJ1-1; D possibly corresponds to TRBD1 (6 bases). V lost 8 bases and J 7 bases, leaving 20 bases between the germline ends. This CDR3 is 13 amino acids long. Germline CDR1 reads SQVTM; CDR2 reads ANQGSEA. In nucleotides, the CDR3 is TGCAGCTCCAATAGAGGGGGGGGCAATGAAGCTTTCTTT. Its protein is CSSNRGGGNEAFF.

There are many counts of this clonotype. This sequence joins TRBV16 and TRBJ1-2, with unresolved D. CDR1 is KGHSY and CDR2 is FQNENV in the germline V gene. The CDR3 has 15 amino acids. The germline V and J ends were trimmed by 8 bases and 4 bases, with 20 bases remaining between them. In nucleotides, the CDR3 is TGTGCCAGCGAAACAATCTTAGGCAGCAGCTATGGCTACACCTTC. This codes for CASETILGSSYGYTF.